The 3 T cell receptor beta chains below all came from one sample that was sequenced in a study of blood T cell repertoires in COVID-19. The table came from immunoSEQ multiplex PCR; TCRdb's copy has only in-frame clones and leaves some out. The profile shows more than 200,000 clones, about nine tenths of them singletons. The specimen was peripheral blood. The receptor set was obtained from a man older than 75 with acute or convalescent COVID-19.

The chain recombines TRBV18 with TRBJ2-1; D possibly corresponds to TRBD2 (5 bases). Germline CDR1 reads KGHSH; CDR2 reads LQKENI. Trimming took 8 bases from V and 5 from J, leaving 16 bases between them. The CDR3 loop spans 14 amino acids. Here the CDR3 reads CASARTPGDNEQFF. The CDR3 DNA reads TGTGCCAGCGCTAGGACTCCCGGGGACAATGAGCAGTTCTTC.

The rearrangement links TRBV7-9 to TRBJ2-1; D is perhaps TRBD2 (5 bases). This CDR3 contains 15 residues. The germline CDR1 and CDR2 sequences are SEHNR and FQNEAQ (reference sequence). V lost 4 bases and J 0 bases, leaving 10 bases between the germline ends. The CDR3 spells CASSSFEGSYNEQFF. CDR3 nucleotide sequence: TGTGCCAGCAGCTCCTTCGAGGGCTCCTACAATGAGCAGTTCTTC.

This chain joins TRBV21-1 and TRBJ1-2; the listed D gene, TRBD1, was not tested against the DNA. TRBV21-1 is recorded as a pseudogene. There are 12 residues in the CDR3. In DNA, the CDR3 is TGTGCCAGCAGGAGACAGGGGTATGGCTACACCTTC. Its translation: CASRRQGYGYTF.